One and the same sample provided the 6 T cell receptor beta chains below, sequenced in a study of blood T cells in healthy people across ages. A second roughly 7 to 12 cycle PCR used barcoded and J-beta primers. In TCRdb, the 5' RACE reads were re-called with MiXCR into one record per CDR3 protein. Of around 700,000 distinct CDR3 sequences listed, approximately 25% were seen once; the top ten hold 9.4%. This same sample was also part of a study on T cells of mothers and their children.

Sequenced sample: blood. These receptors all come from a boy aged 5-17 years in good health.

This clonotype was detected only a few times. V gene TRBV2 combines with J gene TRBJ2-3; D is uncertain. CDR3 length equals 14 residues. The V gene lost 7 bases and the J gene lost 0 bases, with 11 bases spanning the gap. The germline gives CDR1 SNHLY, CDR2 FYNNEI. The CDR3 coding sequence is TGTGCCAGCACCTGGGGATCTAGCACAGATACGCAGTATTTT. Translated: CASTWGSSTDTQYF.

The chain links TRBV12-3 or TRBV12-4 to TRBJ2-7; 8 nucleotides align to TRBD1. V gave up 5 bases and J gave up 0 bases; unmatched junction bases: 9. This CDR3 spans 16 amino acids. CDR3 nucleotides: TGTGCCAGCAGTACAGGGACAGGCTTCCCCTCCTACGAGCAGTACTTC. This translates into CASSTGTGFPSYEQYF.

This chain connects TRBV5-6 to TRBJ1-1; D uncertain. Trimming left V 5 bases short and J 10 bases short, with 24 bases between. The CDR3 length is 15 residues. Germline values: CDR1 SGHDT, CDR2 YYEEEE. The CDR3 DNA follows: TGTGCCAGCAGACGCCACGGTGGAAGGATGGAAGGAGCTTTCTTT. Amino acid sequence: CASRRHGGRMEGAFF.

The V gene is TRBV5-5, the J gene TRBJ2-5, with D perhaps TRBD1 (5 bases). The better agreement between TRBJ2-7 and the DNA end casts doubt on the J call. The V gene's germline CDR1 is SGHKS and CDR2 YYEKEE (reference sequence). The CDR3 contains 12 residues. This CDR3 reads CASSSQGREQYF. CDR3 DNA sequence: TGTGCCAGCAGCTCGCAGGGCCGCGAGCAGTACTTC.

The CDR3 nucleotides are TGTGCCAGCAGCCACCAGGGTCAAGAGACCCAGTACTTC. Translation gives CASSHQGQETQYF. The chain recombines TRBV14 with TRBJ2-5; D is possibly TRBD1 (5 bases). V lost 3 bases and J lost 2, with 7 bases in between. The CDR3 covers 13 residues. Germline V lookup: CDR1 SGHDN, CDR2 FVKESK.

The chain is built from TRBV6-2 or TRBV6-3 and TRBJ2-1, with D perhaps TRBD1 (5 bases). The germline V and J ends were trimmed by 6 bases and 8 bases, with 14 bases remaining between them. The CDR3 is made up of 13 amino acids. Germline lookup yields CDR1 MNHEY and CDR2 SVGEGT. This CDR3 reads CASSPLWGDEQFF. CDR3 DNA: TGTGCCAGCAGCCCTCTCTGGGGCGATGAGCAGTTCTTC.